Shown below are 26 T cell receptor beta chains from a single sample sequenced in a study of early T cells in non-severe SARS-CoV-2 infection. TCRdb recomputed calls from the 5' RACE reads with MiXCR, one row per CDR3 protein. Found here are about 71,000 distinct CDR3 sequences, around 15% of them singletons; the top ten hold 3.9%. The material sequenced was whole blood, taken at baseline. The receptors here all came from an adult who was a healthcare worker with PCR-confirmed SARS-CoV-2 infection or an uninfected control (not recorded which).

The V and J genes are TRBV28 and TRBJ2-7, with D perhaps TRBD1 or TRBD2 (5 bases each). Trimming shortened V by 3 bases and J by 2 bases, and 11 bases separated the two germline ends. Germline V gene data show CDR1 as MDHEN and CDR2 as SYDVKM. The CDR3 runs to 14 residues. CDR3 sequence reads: CASSFRDGTYEQYF. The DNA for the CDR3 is TGTGCCAGCAGTTTCCGGGACGGGACCTACGAGCAGTACTTC.

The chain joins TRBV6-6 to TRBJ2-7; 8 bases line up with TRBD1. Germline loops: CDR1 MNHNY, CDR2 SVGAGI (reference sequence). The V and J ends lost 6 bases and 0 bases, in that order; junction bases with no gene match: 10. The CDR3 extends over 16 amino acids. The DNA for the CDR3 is TGTGCCAGCAGCCCCTCCCAGGGGGCCAGCTCCTACGAGCAGTACTTC. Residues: CASSPSQGASSYEQYF.

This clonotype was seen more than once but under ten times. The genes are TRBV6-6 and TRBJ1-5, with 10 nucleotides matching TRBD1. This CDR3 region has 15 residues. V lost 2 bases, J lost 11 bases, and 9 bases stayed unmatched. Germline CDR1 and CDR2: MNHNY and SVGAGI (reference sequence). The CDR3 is CASSYRGQGLEAQHF. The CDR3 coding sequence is TGTGCCAGCAGTTACAGGGGACAGGGGCTGGAGGCCCAGCATTTT.

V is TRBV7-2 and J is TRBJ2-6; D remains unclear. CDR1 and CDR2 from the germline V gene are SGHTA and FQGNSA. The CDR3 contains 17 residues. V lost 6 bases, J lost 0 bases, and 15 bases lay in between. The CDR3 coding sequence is TGTGCCAGCAGTGAGACAAGCAGTAGCTCTGGGGCCAACGTCCTGACTTTC. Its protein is CASSETSSSSGANVLTF.

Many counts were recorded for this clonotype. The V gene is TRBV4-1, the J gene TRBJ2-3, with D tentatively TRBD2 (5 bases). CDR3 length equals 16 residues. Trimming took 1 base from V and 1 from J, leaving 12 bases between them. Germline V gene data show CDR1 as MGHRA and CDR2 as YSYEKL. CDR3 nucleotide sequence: TGCGCCAGCAGCCAAGTAGTGGGAGTCGGCACAGATACGCAGTATTTT. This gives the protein CASSQVVGVGTDTQYF.

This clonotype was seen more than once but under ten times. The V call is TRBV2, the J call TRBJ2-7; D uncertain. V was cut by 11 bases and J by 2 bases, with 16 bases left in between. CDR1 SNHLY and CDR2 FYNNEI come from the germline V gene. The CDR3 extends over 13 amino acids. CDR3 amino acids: CAVRNPLAYEQYF. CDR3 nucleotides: TGTGCCGTCCGTAATCCACTCGCCTACGAGCAGTACTTC.

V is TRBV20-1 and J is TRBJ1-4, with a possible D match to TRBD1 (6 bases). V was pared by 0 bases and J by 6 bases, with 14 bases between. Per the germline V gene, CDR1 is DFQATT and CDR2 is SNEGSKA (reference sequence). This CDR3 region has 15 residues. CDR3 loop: CSARDPGTRDEKLFF. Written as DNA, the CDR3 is TGCAGTGCTAGAGATCCCGGGACAAGGGATGAAAAACTGTTTTTT.

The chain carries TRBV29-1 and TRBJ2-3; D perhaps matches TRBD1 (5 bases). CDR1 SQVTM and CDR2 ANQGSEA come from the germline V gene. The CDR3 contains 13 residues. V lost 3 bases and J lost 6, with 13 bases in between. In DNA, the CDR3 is TGCAGCGTTGAGGCTGAGACAGTGGATACGCAGTATTTT. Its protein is CSVEAETVDTQYF.

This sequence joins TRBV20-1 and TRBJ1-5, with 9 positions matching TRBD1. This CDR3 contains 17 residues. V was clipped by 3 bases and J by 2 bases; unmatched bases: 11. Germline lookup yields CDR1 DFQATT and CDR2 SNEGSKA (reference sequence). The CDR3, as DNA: TGCAGTGCTAGCAGGGGGACAGGGATAGAGGGCAATCAGCCCCAGCATTTT. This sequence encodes CSASRGTGIEGNQPQHF.

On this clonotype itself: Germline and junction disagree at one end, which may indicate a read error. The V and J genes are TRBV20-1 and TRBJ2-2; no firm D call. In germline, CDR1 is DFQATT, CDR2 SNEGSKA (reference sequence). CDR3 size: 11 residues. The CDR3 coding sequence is TGCAGTGCTATCAACATCGGGGAGCTGTTTTTT. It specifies CSAINIGELFF.

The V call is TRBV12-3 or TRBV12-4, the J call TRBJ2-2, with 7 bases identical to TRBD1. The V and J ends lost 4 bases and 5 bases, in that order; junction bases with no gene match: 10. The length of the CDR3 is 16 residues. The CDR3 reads CASSSGPGQTTGELFF. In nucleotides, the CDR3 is TGTGCCAGCAGTTCCGGACCGGGACAGACTACCGGGGAGCTGTTTTTT.

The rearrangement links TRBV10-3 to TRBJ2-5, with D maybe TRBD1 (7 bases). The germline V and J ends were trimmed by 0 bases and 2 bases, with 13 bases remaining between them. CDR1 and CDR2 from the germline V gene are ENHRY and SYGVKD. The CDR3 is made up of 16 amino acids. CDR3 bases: TGTGCCATCAGTGAGTCCAGCAGGGGGAGGCAAGAGACCCAGTACTTC. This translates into CAISESSRGRQETQYF.

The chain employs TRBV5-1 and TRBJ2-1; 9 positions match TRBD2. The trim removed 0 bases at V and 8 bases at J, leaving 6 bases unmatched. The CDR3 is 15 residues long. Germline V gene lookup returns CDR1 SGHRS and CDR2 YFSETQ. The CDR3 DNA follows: TGCGCCAGCAGCTTGGGGGCGACTAGCGGCGATGAGCAGTTCTTC. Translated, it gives CASSLGATSGDEQFF.

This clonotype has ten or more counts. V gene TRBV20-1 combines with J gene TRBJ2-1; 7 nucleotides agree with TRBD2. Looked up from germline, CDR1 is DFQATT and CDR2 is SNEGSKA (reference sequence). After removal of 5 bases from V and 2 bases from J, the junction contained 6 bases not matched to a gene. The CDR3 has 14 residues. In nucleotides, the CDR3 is TGCAGTGCTCGGAGCCTAGCGGCCTACAATGAGCAGTTCTTC. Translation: CSARSLAAYNEQFF.

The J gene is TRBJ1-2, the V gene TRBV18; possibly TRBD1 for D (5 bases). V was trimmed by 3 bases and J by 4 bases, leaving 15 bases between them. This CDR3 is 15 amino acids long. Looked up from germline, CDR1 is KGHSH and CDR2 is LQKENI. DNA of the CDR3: TGTGCCAGCTCACCCACCGGGACCGCTGGCTATGGCTACACCTTC. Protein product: CASSPTGTAGYGYTF.

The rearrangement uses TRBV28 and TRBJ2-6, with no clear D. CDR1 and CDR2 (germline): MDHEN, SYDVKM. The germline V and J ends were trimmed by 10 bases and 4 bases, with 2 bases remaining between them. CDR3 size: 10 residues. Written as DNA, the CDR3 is TGTGCCATCGGGGCCAACGTCCTGACTTTC. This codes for CAIGANVLTF.

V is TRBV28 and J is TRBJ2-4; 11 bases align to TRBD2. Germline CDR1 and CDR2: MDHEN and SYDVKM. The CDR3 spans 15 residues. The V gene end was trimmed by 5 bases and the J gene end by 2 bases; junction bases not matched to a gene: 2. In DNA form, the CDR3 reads TGTGCCAGCAGTATAGCGGGAGGGCCCAAAAACATTCAGTACTTC. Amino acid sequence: CASSIAGGPKNIQYF.

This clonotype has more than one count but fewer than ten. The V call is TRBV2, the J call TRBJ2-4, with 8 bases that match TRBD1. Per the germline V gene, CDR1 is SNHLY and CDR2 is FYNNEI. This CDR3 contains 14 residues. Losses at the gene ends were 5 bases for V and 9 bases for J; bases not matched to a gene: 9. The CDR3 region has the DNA TGTGCCAGCAGTAAAACGCAGGGGGCGACCATTCAGTACTTC. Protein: CASSKTQGATIQYF.

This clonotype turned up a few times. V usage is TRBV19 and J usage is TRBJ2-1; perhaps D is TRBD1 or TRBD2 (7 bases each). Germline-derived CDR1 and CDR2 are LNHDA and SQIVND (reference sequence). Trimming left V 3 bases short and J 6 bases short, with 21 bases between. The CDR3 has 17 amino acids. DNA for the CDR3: TGTGCCAGTAGTATGGGAATAGCGCCCAGGGGGGGCAATGAGCAGTTCTTC. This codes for CASSMGIAPRGGNEQFF.

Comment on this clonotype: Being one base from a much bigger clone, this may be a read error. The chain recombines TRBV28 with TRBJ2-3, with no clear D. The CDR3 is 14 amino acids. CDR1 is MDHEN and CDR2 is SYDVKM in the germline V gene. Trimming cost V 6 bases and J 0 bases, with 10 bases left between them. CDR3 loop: CASRGACSTDTQYF. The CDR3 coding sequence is TGTGCCAGCAGAGGCGCCTGTAGCACAGATACGCAGTATTTT.

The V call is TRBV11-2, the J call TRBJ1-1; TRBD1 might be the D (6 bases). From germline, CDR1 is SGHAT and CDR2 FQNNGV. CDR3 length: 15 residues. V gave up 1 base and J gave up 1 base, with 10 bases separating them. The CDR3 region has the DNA TGTGCCAGCAGCTTAGTGAGGGGGAGGAACACTGAAGCTTTCTTT. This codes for CASSLVRGRNTEAFF.

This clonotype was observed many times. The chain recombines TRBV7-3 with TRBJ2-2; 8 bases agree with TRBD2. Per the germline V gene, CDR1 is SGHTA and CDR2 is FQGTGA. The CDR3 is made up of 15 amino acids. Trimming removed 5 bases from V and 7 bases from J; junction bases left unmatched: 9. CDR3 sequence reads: CASSAGSGMVGELFF. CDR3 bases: TGTGCCAGCAGCGCCGGTAGCGGGATGGTCGGGGAGCTGTTTTTT.

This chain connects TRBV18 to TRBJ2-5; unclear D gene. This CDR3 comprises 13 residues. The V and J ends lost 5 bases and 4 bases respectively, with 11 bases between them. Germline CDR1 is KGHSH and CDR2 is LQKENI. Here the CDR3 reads CASSVYSGETQYF. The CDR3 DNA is TGTGCCAGCTCAGTGTACAGTGGAGAGACCCAGTACTTC.

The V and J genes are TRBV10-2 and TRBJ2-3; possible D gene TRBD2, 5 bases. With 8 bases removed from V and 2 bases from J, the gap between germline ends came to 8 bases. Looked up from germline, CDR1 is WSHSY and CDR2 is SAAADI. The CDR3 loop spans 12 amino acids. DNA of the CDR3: TGCGCCAGCGAGGGCTCCACAGATACGCAGTATTTT. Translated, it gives CASEGSTDTQYF.

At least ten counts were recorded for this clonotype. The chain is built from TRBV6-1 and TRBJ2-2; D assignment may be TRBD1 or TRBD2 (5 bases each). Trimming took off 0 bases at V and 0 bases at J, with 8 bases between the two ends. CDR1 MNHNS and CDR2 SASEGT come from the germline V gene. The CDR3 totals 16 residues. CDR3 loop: CASSEARGANTGELFF. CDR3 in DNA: TGTGCCAGCAGTGAAGCGAGAGGGGCGAACACCGGGGAGCTGTTTTTT.

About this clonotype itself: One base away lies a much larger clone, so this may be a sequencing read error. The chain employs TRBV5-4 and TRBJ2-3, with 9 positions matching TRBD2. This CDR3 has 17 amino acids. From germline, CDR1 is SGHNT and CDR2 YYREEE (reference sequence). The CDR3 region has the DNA TGTGTCAGCAGCTTGAAATGGCTAGCGGGGAGCACAGATACGCAGTATTTT. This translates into CVSSLKWLAGSTDTQYF. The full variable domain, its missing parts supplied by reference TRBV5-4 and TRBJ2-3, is ETGVTQSPTHLIKTRGQQVTLRCSSQSGHNTVSWYQQALGQGPQFIFQYYREEENGRGNFPPRFSGLQFPNYSSELNVNALELDDSALYLCVSSLKWLAGSTDTQYFGPGTRLTVL.